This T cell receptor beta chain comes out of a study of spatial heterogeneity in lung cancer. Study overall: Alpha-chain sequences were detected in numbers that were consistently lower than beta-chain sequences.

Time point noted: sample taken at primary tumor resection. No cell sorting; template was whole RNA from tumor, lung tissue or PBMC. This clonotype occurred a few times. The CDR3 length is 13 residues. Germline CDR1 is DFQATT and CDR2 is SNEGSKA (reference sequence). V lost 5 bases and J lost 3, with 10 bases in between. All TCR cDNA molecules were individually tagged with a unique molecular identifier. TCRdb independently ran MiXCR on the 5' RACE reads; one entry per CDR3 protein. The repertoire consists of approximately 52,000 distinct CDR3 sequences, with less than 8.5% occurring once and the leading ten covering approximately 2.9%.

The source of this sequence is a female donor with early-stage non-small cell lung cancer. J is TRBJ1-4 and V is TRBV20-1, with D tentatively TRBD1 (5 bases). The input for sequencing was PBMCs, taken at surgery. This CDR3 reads CSAPQGANEKLFF. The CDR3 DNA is TGCAGTGCTCCCCAGGGCGCTAATGAAAAACTGTTTTTT.